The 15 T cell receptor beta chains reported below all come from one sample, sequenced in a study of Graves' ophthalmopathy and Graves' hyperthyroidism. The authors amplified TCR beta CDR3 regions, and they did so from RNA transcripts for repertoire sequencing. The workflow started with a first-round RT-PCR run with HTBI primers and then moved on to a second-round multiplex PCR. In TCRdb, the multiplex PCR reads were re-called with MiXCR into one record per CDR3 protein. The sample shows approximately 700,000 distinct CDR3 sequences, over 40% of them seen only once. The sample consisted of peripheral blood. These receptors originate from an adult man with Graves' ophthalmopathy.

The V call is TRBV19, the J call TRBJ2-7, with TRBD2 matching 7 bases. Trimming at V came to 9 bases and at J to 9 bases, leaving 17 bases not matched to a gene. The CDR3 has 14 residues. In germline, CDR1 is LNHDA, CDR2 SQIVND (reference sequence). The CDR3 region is CASSRLMKSGGQYF. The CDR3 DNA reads TGTGCCAGCAGCCGCCTTATGAAGTCGGGGGGGCAGTACTTC.

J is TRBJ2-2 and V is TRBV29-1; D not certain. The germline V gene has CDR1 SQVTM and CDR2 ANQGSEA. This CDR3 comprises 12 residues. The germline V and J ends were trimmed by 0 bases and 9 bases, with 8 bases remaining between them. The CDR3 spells CSVEEKAWELFF. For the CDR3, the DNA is TGCAGCGTTGAAGAAAAGGCGTGGGAGCTGTTTTTT.

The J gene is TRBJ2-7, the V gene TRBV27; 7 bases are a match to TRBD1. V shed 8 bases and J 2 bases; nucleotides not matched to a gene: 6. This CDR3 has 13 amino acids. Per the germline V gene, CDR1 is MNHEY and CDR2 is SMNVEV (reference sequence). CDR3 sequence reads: CASGYGTAYEQYF. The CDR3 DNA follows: TGTGCCAGCGGTTACGGGACAGCCTACGAGCAGTACTTC.

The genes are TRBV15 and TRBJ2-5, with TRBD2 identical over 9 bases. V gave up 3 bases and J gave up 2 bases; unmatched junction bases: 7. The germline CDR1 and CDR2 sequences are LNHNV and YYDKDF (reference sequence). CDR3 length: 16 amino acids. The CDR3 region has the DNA TGTGCCACCAGCAGCTTACAGCGGGGGGATCAAGAGACCCAGTACTTC. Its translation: CATSSLQRGDQETQYF.

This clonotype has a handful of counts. The CDR3 here is CASRRLAGPTYEQYF. The CDR3 DNA follows: TGTGCCAGCAGGAGACTAGCGGGGCCAACCTACGAGCAGTACTTC. V gene TRBV6-5 combines with J gene TRBJ2-7; 11 bases line up with TRBD2. Per the germline V gene, CDR1 is MNHEY and CDR2 is SVGAGI. V gave up 6 bases and J gave up 2 bases; unmatched junction bases: 6. The CDR3 consists of 15 residues.

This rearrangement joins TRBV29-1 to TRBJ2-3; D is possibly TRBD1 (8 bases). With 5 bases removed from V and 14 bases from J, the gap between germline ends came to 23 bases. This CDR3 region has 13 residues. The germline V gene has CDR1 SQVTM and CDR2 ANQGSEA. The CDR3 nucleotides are TGCAGCGTTCCCGGACAGGGAGGGGTTGGTTGGTATTTT. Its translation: CSVPGQGGVGWYF.

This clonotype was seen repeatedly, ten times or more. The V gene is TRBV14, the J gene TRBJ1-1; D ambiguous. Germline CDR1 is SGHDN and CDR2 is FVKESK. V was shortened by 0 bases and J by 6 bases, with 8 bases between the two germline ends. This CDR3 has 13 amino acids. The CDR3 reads CASSQDSPSEAFF. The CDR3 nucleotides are TGTGCCAGCAGCCAAGATTCCCCCTCTGAAGCTTTCTTT.

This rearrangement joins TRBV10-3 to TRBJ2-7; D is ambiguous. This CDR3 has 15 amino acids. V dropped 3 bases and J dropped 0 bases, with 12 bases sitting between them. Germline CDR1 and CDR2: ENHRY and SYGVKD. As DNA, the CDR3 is TGTGCCATCAGTGAAGTATCTCTGAGCTCCTACGAGCAGTACTTC. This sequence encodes CAISEVSLSSYEQYF.

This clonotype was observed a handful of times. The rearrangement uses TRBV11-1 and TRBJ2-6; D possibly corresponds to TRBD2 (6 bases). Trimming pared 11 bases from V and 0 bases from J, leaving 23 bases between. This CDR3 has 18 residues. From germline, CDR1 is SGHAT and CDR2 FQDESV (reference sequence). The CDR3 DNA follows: TGTGCCTGGAGTACCTGGACTACCAAAACCTCTGGGGCCAACGTCCTGACTTTC. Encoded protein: CAWSTWTTKTSGANVLTF.

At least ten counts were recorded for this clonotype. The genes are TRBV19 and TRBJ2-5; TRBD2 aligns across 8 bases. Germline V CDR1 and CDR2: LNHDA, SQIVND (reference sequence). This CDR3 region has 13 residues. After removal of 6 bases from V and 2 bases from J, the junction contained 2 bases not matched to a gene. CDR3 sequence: CASSGGAQETQYF. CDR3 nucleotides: TGTGCCAGTAGCGGGGGGGCACAAGAGACCCAGTACTTC.

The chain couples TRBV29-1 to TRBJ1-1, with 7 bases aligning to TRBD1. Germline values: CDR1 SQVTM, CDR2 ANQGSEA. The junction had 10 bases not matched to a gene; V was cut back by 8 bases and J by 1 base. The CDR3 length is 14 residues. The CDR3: CSTSIGTANTEAFF. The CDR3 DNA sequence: TGCAGCACCTCCATCGGGACAGCGAACACTGAAGCTTTCTTT.

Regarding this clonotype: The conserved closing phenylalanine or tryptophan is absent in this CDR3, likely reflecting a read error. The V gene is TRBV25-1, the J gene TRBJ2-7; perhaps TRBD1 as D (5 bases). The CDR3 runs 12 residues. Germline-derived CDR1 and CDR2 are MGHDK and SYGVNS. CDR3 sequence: CACSSQGYEQYL. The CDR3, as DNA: TGTGCCTGCAGCAGCCAGGGTTACGAGCAGTACTTA.

The CDR3 is CAPTASGSGETQYF. The DNA for the CDR3 is TGTGCCCCGACCGCAAGCGGGTCAGGGGAGACCCAGTACTTC. The chain uses TRBV24-1 and TRBJ2-5, with D perhaps matching TRBD2 (6 bases). The CDR3 contains 14 residues. Germline lookup yields CDR1 KGHDR and CDR2 SFDVKD. V lost 12 bases to trimming and J lost 5 bases, with 21 bases between them.

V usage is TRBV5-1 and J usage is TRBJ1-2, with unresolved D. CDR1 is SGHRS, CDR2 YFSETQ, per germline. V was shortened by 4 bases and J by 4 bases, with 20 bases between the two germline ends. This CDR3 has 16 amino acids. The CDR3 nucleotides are TGCGCCAGCAGCCCGGCGGCCGGGAAAGGGATCTATGGCTACACCTTC. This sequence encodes CASSPAAGKGIYGYTF.

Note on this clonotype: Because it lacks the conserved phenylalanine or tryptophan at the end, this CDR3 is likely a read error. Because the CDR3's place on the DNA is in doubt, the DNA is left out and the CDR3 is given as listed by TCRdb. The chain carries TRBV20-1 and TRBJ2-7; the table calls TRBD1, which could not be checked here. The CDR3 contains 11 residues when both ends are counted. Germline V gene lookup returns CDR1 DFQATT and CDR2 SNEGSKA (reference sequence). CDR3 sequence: CSAKAGDVANY.